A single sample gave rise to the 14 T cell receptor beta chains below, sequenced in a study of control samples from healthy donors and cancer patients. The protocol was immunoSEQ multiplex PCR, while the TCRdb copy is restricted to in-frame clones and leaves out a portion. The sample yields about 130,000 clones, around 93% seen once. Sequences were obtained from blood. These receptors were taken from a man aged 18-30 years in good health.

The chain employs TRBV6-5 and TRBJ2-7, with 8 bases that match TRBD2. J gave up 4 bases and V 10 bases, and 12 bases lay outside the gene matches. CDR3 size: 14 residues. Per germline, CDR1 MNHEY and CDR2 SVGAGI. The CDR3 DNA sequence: TGTGCCATCGCGCGGGCGGGGGGCTTTTACGAGCAGTACTTC. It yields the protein CAIARAGGFYEQYF.

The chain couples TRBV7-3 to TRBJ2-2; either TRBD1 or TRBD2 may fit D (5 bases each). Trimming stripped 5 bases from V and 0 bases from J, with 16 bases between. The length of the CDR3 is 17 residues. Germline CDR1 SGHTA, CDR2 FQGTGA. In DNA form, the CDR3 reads TGTGCCAGCAGCCTATACCCCGGGACGGCGAACACCGGGGAGCTGTTTTTT. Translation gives CASSLYPGTANTGELFF.

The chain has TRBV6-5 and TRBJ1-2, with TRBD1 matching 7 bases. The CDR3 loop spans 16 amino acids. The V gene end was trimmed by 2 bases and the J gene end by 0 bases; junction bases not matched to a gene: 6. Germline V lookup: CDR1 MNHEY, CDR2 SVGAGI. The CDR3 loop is CASSYARDRANYGYTF. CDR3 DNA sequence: TGTGCCAGCAGTTACGCCCGGGACAGAGCTAACTATGGCTACACCTTC.

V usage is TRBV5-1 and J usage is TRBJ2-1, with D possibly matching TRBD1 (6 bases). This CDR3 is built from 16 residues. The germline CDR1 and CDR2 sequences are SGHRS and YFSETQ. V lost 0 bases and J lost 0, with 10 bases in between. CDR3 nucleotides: TGCGCCAGCAGCTTGGTGGGACATAGCTCCTACAATGAGCAGTTCTTC. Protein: CASSLVGHSSYNEQFF.

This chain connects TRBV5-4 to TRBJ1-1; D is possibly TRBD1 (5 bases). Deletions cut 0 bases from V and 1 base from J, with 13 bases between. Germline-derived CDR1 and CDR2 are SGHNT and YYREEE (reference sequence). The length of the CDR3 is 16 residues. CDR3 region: CASSLGGRGENTEAFF. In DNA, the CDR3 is TGTGCCAGCAGCTTGGGGGGTAGGGGCGAGAACACTGAAGCTTTCTTT.

The CDR3, as DNA: TGTGCCAGCAGCCTAGAATCGACAGGGTTCGCCTACGAGCAGTACTTC. It encodes CASSLESTGFAYEQYF. This chain connects TRBV7-8 to TRBJ2-7; 7 nucleotides align to TRBD1. From germline, CDR1 is SGHVS and CDR2 FQNEAQ. The V segment lost 5 bases and the J segment 2 bases; nucleotides outside the gene matches: 12. The CDR3 has 16 amino acids.

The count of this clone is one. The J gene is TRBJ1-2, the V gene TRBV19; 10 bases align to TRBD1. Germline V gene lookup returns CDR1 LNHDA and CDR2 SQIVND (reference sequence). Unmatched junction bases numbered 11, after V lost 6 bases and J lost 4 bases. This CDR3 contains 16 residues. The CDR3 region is CASRPPGQGKSYGYTF. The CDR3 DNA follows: TGTGCCAGTAGACCGCCGGGACAGGGGAAAAGCTATGGCTACACCTTC.

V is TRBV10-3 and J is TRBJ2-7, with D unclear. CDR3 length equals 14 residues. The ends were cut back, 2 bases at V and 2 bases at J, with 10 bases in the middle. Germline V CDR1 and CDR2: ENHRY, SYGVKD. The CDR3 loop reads CAISETDGTYEQYF. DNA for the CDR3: TGTGCCATCAGTGAGACCGACGGAACCTACGAGCAGTACTTC.

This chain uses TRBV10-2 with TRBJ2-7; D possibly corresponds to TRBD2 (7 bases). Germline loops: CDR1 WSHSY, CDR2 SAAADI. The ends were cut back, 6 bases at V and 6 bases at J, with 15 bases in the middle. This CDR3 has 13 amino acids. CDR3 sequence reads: CASSSRGAREQYF. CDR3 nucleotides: TGCGCCAGCAGCTCTCGGGGGGCTCGCGAGCAGTACTTC.

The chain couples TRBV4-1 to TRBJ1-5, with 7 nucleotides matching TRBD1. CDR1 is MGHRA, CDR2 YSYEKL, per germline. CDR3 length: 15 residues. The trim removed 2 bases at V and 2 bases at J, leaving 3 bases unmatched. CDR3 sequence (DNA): TGCGCCAGCAGCCAACGACAGGGAGGCAATCAGCCCCAGCATTTT. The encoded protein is CASSQRQGGNQPQHF.

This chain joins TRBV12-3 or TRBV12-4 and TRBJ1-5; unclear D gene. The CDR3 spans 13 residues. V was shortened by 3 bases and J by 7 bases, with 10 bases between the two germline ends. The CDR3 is CASSFGVSQPQHF. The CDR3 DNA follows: TGTGCCAGCAGTTTTGGGGTTAGCCAGCCCCAGCATTTT.

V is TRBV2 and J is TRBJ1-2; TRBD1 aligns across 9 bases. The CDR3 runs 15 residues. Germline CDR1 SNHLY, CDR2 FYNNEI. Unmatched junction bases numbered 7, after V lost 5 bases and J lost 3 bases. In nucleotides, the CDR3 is TGTGCCAGCAGTAAGGGACAGGGAGGGGACTATGGCTACACCTTC. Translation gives CASSKGQGGDYGYTF.

CDR3: CASSDNGLSNQPQHF. The CDR3 DNA follows: TGTGCCAGCAGTGATAATGGGCTTAGCAATCAGCCCCAGCATTTT. The chain joins TRBV6-1 to TRBJ1-5; D ambiguous. The CDR3 totals 15 residues. V was clipped by 3 bases and J by 0 bases, with 9 bases between them. CDR1 is MNHNS, CDR2 SASEGT, per germline.

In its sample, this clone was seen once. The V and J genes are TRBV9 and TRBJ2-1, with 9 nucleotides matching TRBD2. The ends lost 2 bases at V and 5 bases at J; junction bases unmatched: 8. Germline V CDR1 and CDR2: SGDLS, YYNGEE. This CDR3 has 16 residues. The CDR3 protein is CASSVEAGGLHNEQFF. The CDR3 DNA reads TGTGCCAGCAGCGTCGAAGCGGGGGGCCTGCACAATGAGCAGTTCTTC.